The clone carrying this T cell receptor beta chain is medium-sized (0.01 to 0.1%) in the sample. The sample comes from a study of patients and donors after allogeneic stem cell transplantation. The germline V gene has CDR1 SGHNT and CDR2 YYREEE (reference sequence). V lost 0 bases, J lost 8 bases, and 15 bases lay in between. The CDR3 covers 15 residues. TCRdb independently ran MiXCR on the RT-PCR reads; one entry per CDR3 protein. The data hold approximately 430,000 distinct CDR3 sequences, with approximately 16% observed a single time. The genes are TRBV5-4 and TRBJ2-1; D gene unclear. The receptor comes from a human donor who was either an allogeneic HSCT recipient or a stem cell or donor lymphocyte infusion donor (not recorded which). It is not recorded whose cells these are; they may come from a transplant donor. The sequencing input was blood, either unsorted or a sorted T cell fraction (not recorded which). Here the CDR3 DNA reads TGTGCCAGCAGCTTGGGGACGGGCTCTCGGGATGAGCAGTTCTTC. Protein sequence: CASSLGTGSRDEQFF.